This T cell receptor beta chain stems from a study of T cell clonality in common variable immunodeficiency. Study conclusions and caveats: Compared with controls, CVID subjects had fewer shared TCRbeta clones. Common variable immunodeficiency TCR beta sequences reportedly had fewer deletions and N-nucleotide insertions.

Method: immunoSEQ multiplex PCR; TCRdb's copy keeps in-frame clones and lacks some. The sample yields approximately 40,000 clones, without any singletons. The CDR3 is 15 residues long. Germline V lookup: CDR1 SNHLY, CDR2 FYNNEI. Trimming left V 4 bases short and J 5 bases short, with 17 bases between. Donors gave 5 to 8 ml heparinized peripheral whole blood. Worth noting for this clone: Antigen unknown. Read coverage stops 3 residues before the CDR3 terminus; the germline J gene supplies the remainder.

Sequences were obtained from peripheral blood mononuclear cells. The TCR comes from a person aged 18 to 69 in good health. The chain combines TRBV2 with TRBJ1-1, with a weak D call TRBD1 (5 bases). CDR3 bases read: TGTGCCAGCAGTGCCCAAGGCCAGGGTGGGACTGAA. Translating gives CASSAQGQGGTE. The entire CDR3 sequence reads CASSAQGQGGTEAFF.